This T cell receptor beta chain was observed in a study of response to subunit inactivated influenza vaccine. TCRdb itself ran the RT-PCR reads through MiXCR, one entry per CDR3 protein. Of 150,000 to 200,000 distinct CDR3 sequences listed, approximately 10% were seen once; the top ten hold around 12%. The study, taken as a whole, reports: Few additional T cells are recruited per seasonal influenza vaccination, authors suggested.

This clonotype was recorded a few times. The target antigen is unknown. The sample in question was non-naive T cells sorted from PBMCs, obtained around seven weeks after vaccination. The clonotype was recovered from a man in his fifties or sixties who received an inactivated influenza vaccine.

CDR3 residues: CASSQATTGGGELFF. DNA of the CDR3: TGTGCCAGCAGCCAAGCCACGACAGGGGGCGGAGAACTGTTTTTT. This chain connects TRBV3-1 to TRBJ1-4, with 10 bases that match TRBD1. This CDR3 comprises 15 residues. The V gene end was trimmed by 1 base and the J gene end by 12 bases; junction bases not matched to a gene: 8. The germline V gene encodes CDR1 LGHDT and CDR2 YNNKEL (reference sequence).